This TCR beta chain was recorded in a study of cytomegalovirus exposure and HLA in healthy donors. General study findings and limits: Reported results showed that the classifier diagnosed cytomegalovirus status with high specificity and sensitivity. DRB1 showed the most TCR associations and HLA-C the fewest in a later analysis, as rates varied by HLA locus.

Trimming took 7 bases from V and 2 from J; bases not matched to a gene: 7. The germline V gene encodes CDR1 SGHRS and CDR2 YFSETQ. The CDR3 is made up of 15 amino acids. The donors comprised healthy bone marrow donors. For this clone: Its antigen remains unidentified.

This PCR relied on a set of 60 Vbeta primers and 13 Jbeta primers. TCRdb keeps only in-frame clones here, not all; method: immunoSEQ multiplex PCR. The sample totals approximately 190,000 clones. V usage is TRBV5-1 and J usage is TRBJ2-3, with 10 bases matching TRBD2. Sample: PBMCs. This receptor was obtained from a boy under 18 in good health and CMV-seronegative. CDR3 region: CASRASGGYTDTQYF. The DNA of the CDR3 is TGCGCCAGCCGAGCTAGCGGGGGATACACAGATACGCAGTATTTT.